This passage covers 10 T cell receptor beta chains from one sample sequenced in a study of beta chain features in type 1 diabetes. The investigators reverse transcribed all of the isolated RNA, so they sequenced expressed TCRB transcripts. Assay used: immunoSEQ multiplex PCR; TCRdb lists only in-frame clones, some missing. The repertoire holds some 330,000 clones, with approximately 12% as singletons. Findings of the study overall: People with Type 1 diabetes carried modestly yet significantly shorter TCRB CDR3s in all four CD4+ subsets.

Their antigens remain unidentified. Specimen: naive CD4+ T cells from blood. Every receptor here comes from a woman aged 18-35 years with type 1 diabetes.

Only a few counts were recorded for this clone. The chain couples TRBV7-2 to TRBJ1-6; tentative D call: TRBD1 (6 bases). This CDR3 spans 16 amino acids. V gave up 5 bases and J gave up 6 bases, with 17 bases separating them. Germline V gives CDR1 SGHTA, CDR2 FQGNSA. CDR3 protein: CASSPRGPGVNSPLHF. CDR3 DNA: TGTGCCAGCAGCCCCCGGGGCCCAGGGGTTAATTCACCCCTCCACTTT.

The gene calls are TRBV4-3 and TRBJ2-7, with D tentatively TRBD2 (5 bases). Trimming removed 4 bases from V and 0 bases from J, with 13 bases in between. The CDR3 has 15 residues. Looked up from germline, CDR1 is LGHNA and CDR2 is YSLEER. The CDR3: CASSRNYGDSYEQYF. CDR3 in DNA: TGCGCCAGCAGCCGGAACTACGGGGACTCCTACGAGCAGTACTTC.

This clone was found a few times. In nucleotides, the CDR3 is TGTGCCAGCAGGCAAATTACGTCAGGGAGCACAGATACGCAGTATTTT. Translating it yields CASRQITSGSTDTQYF. This chain uses TRBV27 with TRBJ2-3; maybe TRBD1 (5 bases). The germline V and J ends were trimmed by 6 bases and 0 bases, with 16 bases remaining between them. CDR1 and CDR2 (germline): MNHEY, SMNVEV (reference sequence). The CDR3 runs 16 residues.

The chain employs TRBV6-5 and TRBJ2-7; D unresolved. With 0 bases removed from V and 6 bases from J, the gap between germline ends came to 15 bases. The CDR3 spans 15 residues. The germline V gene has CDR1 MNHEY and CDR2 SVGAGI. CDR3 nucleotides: TGTGCCAGCAGTTACTCGATATACGACGACACCGAGCAGTACTTC. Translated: CASSYSIYDDTEQYF.

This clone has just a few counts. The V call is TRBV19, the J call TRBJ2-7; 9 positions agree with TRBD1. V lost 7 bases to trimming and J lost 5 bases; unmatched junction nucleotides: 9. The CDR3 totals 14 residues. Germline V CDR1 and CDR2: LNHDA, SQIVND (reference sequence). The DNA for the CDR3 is TGTGCCAGTAAAGAGGGGACAGGGACTGACGAGCAGTACTTC. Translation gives CASKEGTGTDEQYF. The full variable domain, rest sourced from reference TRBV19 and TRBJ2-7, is DGGITQSPKYLFRKEGQNVTLSCEQNLNHDAMYWYRQDPGQGLRLIYYSQIVNDFQKGDIAEGYSVSREKKESFPLTVTSAQKNPTAFYLCASKEGTGTDEQYFGPGTRLTVT.

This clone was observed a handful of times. The CDR3 bases are TGTGCCAGCAGCTTGGGGACTAGCGGGATAACCTACCAAGAGACCCAGTACTTC. Its translation is CASSLGTSGITYQETQYF. The V call is TRBV7-3, the J call TRBJ2-5, with 13 bases matching TRBD2. The germline gives CDR1 SGHTA, CDR2 FQGTGA. V gave up 3 bases and J gave up 0 bases; unmatched junction bases: 7. CDR3 size: 18 residues.

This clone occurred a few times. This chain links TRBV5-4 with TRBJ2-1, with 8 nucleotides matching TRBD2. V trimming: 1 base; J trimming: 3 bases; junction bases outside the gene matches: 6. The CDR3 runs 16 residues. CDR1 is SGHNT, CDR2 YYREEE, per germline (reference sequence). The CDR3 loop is CASSLFGGGIYNEQFF. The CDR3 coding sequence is TGTGCCAGCAGCTTGTTCGGGGGGGGCATCTACAATGAGCAGTTCTTC.

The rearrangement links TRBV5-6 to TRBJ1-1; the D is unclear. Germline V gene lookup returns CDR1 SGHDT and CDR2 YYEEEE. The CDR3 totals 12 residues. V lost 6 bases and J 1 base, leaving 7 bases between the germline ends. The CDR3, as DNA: TGTGCCAGCACACTCCAGAACACTGAAGCTTTCTTT. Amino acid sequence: CASTLQNTEAFF.

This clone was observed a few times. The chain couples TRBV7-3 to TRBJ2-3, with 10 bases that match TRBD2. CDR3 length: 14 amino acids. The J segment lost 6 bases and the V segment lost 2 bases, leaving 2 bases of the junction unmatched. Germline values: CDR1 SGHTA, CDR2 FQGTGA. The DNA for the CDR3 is TGTGCCAGCAGCTTACTAGCGGGAGCGGATACGCAGTATTTT. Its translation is CASSLLAGADTQYF. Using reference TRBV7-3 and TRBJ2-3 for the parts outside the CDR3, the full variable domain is GAGVSQTPSNKVTEKGKYVELRCDPISGHTALYWYRQSLGQGPEFLIYFQGTGAADDSGLPNDRFFAVRPEGSVSTLKIQRTERGDSAVYLCASSLLAGADTQYFGPGTRLTVL.

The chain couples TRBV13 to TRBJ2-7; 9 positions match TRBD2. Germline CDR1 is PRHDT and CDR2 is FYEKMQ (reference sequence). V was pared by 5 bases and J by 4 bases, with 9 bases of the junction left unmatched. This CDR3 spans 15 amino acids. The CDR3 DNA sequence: TGTGCCAGCAGCGTCCACGCGGCGGGAGGGTACGAGCAGTACTTC. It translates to CASSVHAAGGYEQYF.